The rows below give T cell receptor beta chains drawn from one sample of a study of cytomegalovirus exposure and HLA in healthy donors. Using immunoSEQ multiplex PCR, the repertoire was profiled, and TCRdb retains in-frame clones only, with some absent. The data hold about 140,000 clones, with 78% observed a single time. Sequenced input: PBMCs. The receptors here all came from a female donor in good health and CMV-seronegative. Both conserved end residues are part of each CDR3. A D gene is named only where the DNA matches it firmly. Size is omitted from some rows. Given values are once, few, many or a class for expanded clones.

size	V	D	J	CDR3	DNA
NA	TRBV18	TRBD1	TRBJ2-5	CASSPWDRSGETQYF	TGTGCCAGCTCACCTTGGGACAGGTCCGGAGAGACCCAGTACTTC
NA	TRBV6-5	NA	TRBJ1-2	CASSFGGTRGYTF	TGTGCCAGTAGCTTCGGGGGGACCCGTGGCTACACCTTC
NA	TRBV5-1	TRBD1	TRBJ2-1	CASSPGQAYNEQFF	TGCGCCAGCAGCCCGGGACAGGCCTACAATGAGCAGTTCTTC
NA	TRBV28	NA	TRBJ1-1	CASSPAGGATEAFF	TGTGCCAGCAGTCCCGCGGGGGGGGCCACTGAAGCTTTCTTT
NA	TRBV6-6	TRBD1	TRBJ1-4	CASSRRDRDGNEKLFF	TGTGCCAGCAGTCGCCGGGACAGGGATGGGAATGAAAAACTGTTTTTT
NA	TRBV27	NA	TRBJ1-3	CASSLRGSGNTIYF	TGTGCCAGCAGTTTAAGGGGGTCTGGAAACACCATATATTTT
NA	TRBV28	NA	TRBJ1-3	CASSPRTALIRGNTIYF	TGTGCCAGCAGTCCCCGGACAGCCTTAATTAGGGGAAACACCATATATTTT
NA	TRBV2	TRBD1	TRBJ2-5	CASSSGTVQETQYF	TGTGCCAGCAGTTCGGGGACAGTCCAAGAGACCCAGTACTTC
NA	TRBV20-1	NA	TRBJ2-3	CSVASKDTQYF	TGCAGTGTAGCGAGTAAGGATACGCAGTATTTT
NA	TRBV14	TRBD2	TRBJ2-1	CASSQVDASGSYNEQFF	TGTGCCAGCAGCCAAGTAGACGCTAGCGGGTCCTACAATGAGCAGTTCTTC
few	TRBV11-1	NA	TRBJ2-5	CASSTWTEETQYF	TGTGCCAGCAGCACTTGGACAGAAGAGACCCAGTACTTC
NA	TRBV28	TRBD2	TRBJ2-2	CASRTSGNTGELFF	TGTGCCAGCAGGACTAGCGGAAACACCGGGGAGCTGTTTTTT
NA	TRBV28	NA	TRBJ1-4	CASSPSPHEKLFF	TGTGCCAGCAGCCCAAGCCCTCATGAAAAACTGTTTTTT
NA	TRBV10-2	NA	TRBJ1-3	CASAGGNTIYF	TGCGCCAGCGCGGGGGGAAACACCATATATTTT
NA	TRBV7-2	NA	TRBJ2-1	CASSLGLSGLGEQFF	TGTGCCAGCAGCTTAGGGTTATCGGGGTTAGGGGAGCAGTTCTTC
many	TRBV19	TRBD2	TRBJ2-3	CASGLAVTDTQYF	TGTGCCAGTGGACTAGCGGTCACAGATACGCAGTATTTT
once	TRBV4-1	TRBD1	TRBJ1-2	CASSQPRGRQGAYYGYPF	TGCGCCAGCAGCCAACCCAGGGGCCGACAGGGGGCGTACTATGGCTACCCCTTC
few	TRBV5-1	NA	TRBJ2-6	CASSLEVYSSGANVLTF	TGCGCCAGCAGCTTGGAAGTGTACAGCTCTGGGGCCAACGTCCTGACTTTC
NA	TRBV27	NA	TRBJ1-1	CASSSNLLGSNTEAFF	TGTGCCAGCAGTTCAAATCTGCTCGGGTCGAACACTGAAGCTTTCTTT
NA	TRBV29-1	NA	TRBJ1-1	CSVERVMNTEAFF	TGCAGCGTTGAAAGAGTTATGAACACTGAAGCTTTCTTT
NA	TRBV10-3	TRBD2	TRBJ2-1	CAISEASGEQFF	TGTGCCATCAGTGAGGCTAGCGGTGAGCAGTTCTTC
NA	TRBV5-1	TRBD1	TRBJ1-1	CASSPKTGGNTEAFF	TGCGCCAGCAGCCCTAAGACAGGGGGGAACACTGAAGCTTTCTTT
NA	TRBV7-9	NA	TRBJ2-7	CASSFGAGEQYF	TGTGCCAGCAGCTTCGGGGCGGGGGAGCAGTACTTC
NA	TRBV27	TRBD1	TRBJ1-1	CASSFRQGGTEAFF	TGTGCCAGCAGTTTTCGACAGGGGGGCACTGAAGCTTTCTTT
NA	TRBV7-2	NA	TRBJ1-1	CASSLGAGLLNTEAFF	TGTGCCAGCAGCTTAGGGGCAGGGTTACTGAACACTGAAGCTTTCTTT
NA	TRBV27	NA	TRBJ2-7	CASKGQGSYEQYF	TGTGCCAGCAAGGGGCAGGGATCCTACGAGCAGTACTTC
NA	TRBV2	TRBD1	TRBJ1-2	CASCFRTGNFGYTF	TGTGCCAGCTGCTTCAGGACAGGGAATTTTGGCTACACCTTC
NA	TRBV28	TRBD2	TRBJ2-1	CASSPLTGGLLLNEQFF	TGTGCCAGCAGTCCCTTGACGGGAGGGCTACTTCTCAATGAGCAGTTCTTC
NA	TRBV2	NA	TRBJ1-2	CASSHEPYGYTF	TGTGCCAGCAGTCACGAGCCCTATGGCTACACCTTC
once	TRBV5-1	NA	TRBJ1-2	CASSLGQGAYSYTF	TGCGCCAGCAGCTTGGGTCAAGGGGCCTATAGCTACACCTTC
few	TRBV18	NA	TRBJ2-6	CASSPRQGTGANVLTF	TGTGCCAGCTCACCACGTCAGGGGACGGGGGCCAACGTCCTGACTTTC
once	TRBV5-1	TRBD1	TRBJ1-2	CASSPGQGSYGYTF	TGCGCCAGCAGCCCGGGACAGGGGAGCTATGGCTACACCTTC
NA	TRBV19	NA	TRBJ1-4	CASSIQDTGEKLFF	TGTGCCAGTAGTATTCAGGACACAGGGGAAAAACTGTTTTTT
NA	TRBV6-4	TRBD2	TRBJ2-1	CASSPGLARHEQFF	TGTGCCAGCTCTCCGGGACTAGCTAGACATGAGCAGTTCTTC
NA	TRBV5-1	NA	TRBJ2-2	CASSPLRSESTGELFF	TGCGCCAGCAGCCCCTTAAGGAGTGAGAGCACCGGGGAGCTGTTTTTT
NA	TRBV14	TRBD1	TRBJ2-7	CASSQAQGEQRPYEQYF	TGTGCCAGCAGCCAAGCCCAGGGGGAACAGCGACCCTACGAGCAGTACTTC
once	TRBV19	TRBD2	TRBJ2-1	CASTMGLPYNEQFF	TGTGCCAGTACCATGGGACTACCTTACAATGAGCAGTTCTTC
NA	TRBV4-1	NA	TRBJ1-4	CASSSDPRGNNEKLFF	TGCGCCAGCAGCTCAGACCCCCGCGGAAATAATGAAAAACTGTTTTTT
NA	TRBV29-1	TRBD1	TRBJ2-7	CSVAYLRDRFAEYF	TGCAGCGTTGCGTATCTCCGGGACAGGTTCGCCGAGTACTTC
few	TRBV4-1	TRBD2	TRBJ2-7	CASSQPRTSYEQYF	TGCGCCAGCAGCCAACCCCGGACTAGCTACGAGCAGTACTTC
NA	TRBV6-5	NA	TRBJ2-7	CASSYSASQTYEQYF	TGTGCCAGCAGTTACTCTGCATCGCAGACCTACGAGCAGTACTTC
NA	TRBV27	TRBD1	TRBJ1-1	CAASRTGRDTEAFF	TGTGCGGCGTCACGGACAGGGCGGGACACTGAAGCTTTCTTT
NA	TRBV27	NA	TRBJ2-3	CASSLSRFTDTQYF	TGTGCCAGCAGTTTAAGCCGGTTCACAGATACGCAGTATTTT